What follows are 32 T cell receptor beta chains derived from one specimen sequenced in a study of CD8 T cells in Susac syndrome. RNA was extracted with the RNeasy kit, and a quantity of roughly 0.5 to 1 ug was reverse transcribed using random hexamers. TCRdb independently ran MiXCR on the immunoSEQ multiplex PCR reads; one entry per CDR3 protein. The table lists some 190,000 distinct CDR3 sequences, 85% to 95% of them singletons. The sequenced sample consisted of CD4+ T cells from PBMCs. These receptors all stem from a human donor in good health.

V usage is TRBV29-1 and J usage is TRBJ2-4; D could derive from TRBD1 or TRBD2 (5 bases each). The CDR3 is 13 amino acids. Germline CDR1 SQVTM, CDR2 ANQGSEA. The V gene lost 7 bases and the J gene lost 8 bases, with 18 bases spanning the gap. CDR3 protein: CSAGGGRGDIQYF. The CDR3 DNA is TGCAGCGCTGGAGGAGGCCGAGGGGACATTCAGTACTTC. The full variable domain, rest sourced from reference TRBV29-1 and TRBJ2-4, is SAVISQKPSRDICQRGTSLTIQCQVDSQVTMMFWYRQQPGQSLTLIATANQGSEATYESGFVIDKFPISRPNLTFSTLTVSNMSPEDSSIYLCSAGGGRGDIQYFGAGTRLSVL.

CDR3 nucleotides: TGTGCCAGCAGTCCTACTAGGCGCCCAGATACGCAGTATTTT. This encodes CASSPTRRPDTQYF. The V and J genes are TRBV28 and TRBJ2-3, with D possibly TRBD2 on 5 matching bases. CDR3 length: 14 residues. Looked up from germline, CDR1 is MDHEN and CDR2 is SYDVKM. The V end lost 5 bases, the J end lost 4 bases, and 13 bases lay between the germline ends.

The V and J genes are TRBV12-3 or TRBV12-4 and TRBJ2-5; 13 bases map to TRBD2. The ends lost 6 bases at V and 5 bases at J; junction bases unmatched: 6. The CDR3 sequence is 15 residues long. The CDR3 region has the DNA TGTGCCAGCAGCCCAACTAGCGGGGGGGCGGAGACCCAGTACTTC. This gives the protein CASSPTSGGAETQYF.

The V and J genes are TRBV29-1 and TRBJ1-1; D is possibly TRBD1 (6 bases). Trimming removed 3 bases at V and 1 base at J, with 15 bases between. Looked up from germline, CDR1 is SQVTM and CDR2 is ANQGSEA. CDR3 size: 15 residues. CDR3 sequence reads: CSVDIIRTENTEAFF. The CDR3 DNA reads TGCAGCGTTGACATAATCAGGACAGAGAACACTGAAGCTTTCTTT.

The rearrangement links TRBV18 to TRBJ1-5, with 8 nucleotides matching TRBD1. The CDR3 loop spans 15 amino acids. Trimming cost V 5 bases and J 6 bases; bases outside gene matches: 9. The germline CDR1 and CDR2 sequences are KGHSH and LQKENI. The CDR3, as DNA: TGTGCCAGCTCATCTGAGGCAGGGGGCGGTCAGCCCCAGCATTTT. Translated: CASSSEAGGGQPQHF.

The count of this clonotype is one. The chain uses TRBV11-2 and TRBJ1-2; D perhaps matches TRBD1 (5 bases). The CDR3 runs 13 residues. Trimming removed 2 bases at V and 13 bases at J, with 17 bases between. Germline V gene data show CDR1 as SGHAT and CDR2 as FQNNGV. In DNA, the CDR3 is TGTGCCAGCAGCTTACTCCGGACACCCGGGAGCACCTTC. Its protein product is CASSLLRTPGSTF.

The chain has TRBV29-1 and TRBJ1-2, with TRBD1 as a possible D gene (5 bases). Germline assignment: CDR1 SQVTM and CDR2 ANQGSEA. Trimming shortened V by 3 bases and J by 4 bases, and 18 bases separated the two germline ends. This CDR3 is built from 15 residues. The CDR3 sequence is CSVEARGDRVYGYTF. The CDR3 bases are TGCAGCGTTGAGGCCCGTGGCGACAGAGTCTATGGCTACACCTTC.

V is TRBV7-9 and J is TRBJ2-2; 10 bases agree with TRBD1. After removal of 7 bases from V and 7 bases from J, the junction contained 12 bases not matched to a gene. The CDR3 totals 16 residues. Germline lookup yields CDR1 SEHNR and CDR2 FQNEAQ (reference sequence). This chain's CDR3 is CASTVTGTGDGGELFF. For the CDR3, the DNA is TGTGCCAGCACGGTAACAGGGACAGGGGACGGCGGGGAGCTGTTTTTT. The complete variable domain, with remaining parts taken from reference TRBV7-9 and TRBJ2-2, reads DTGVSQNPRHKITKRGQNVTFRCDPISEHNRLYWYRQTLGQGPEFLTYFQNEAQLEKSRLLSDRFSAERPKGSFSTLEIQRTEQGDSAMYLCASTVTGTGDGGELFFGEGSRLTVL.

This clonotype was seen just once. This chain joins TRBV9 and TRBJ2-3; D is unclear. There are 13 residues in the CDR3. Germline V lookup: CDR1 SGDLS, CDR2 YYNGEE. Trimming left V 3 bases short and J 6 bases short, with 11 bases between. The CDR3 region has the DNA TGTGCCAGCAGCGATGGTCAAGCGGATACGCAGTATTTT. Translation gives CASSDGQADTQYF.

This clonotype was observed once. The rearrangement uses TRBV20-1 and TRBJ2-1; D might be TRBD1 (6 bases). V was trimmed by 0 bases and J by 4 bases, leaving 10 bases between them. Germline assignment: CDR1 DFQATT and CDR2 SNEGSKA (reference sequence). The length of the CDR3 is 14 residues. As DNA, the CDR3 is TGCAGTGCTAGAGAGGGGACACTTTACAATGAGCAGTTCTTC. This sequence encodes CSAREGTLYNEQFF.

The chain uses TRBV3-1 and TRBJ2-7; 7 nucleotides line up with TRBD1. Germline V lookup: CDR1 LGHDT, CDR2 YNNKEL (reference sequence). This CDR3 has 15 residues. Trimming took 0 bases from V and 5 from J; bases not matched to a gene: 7. The CDR3, as DNA: TGTGCCAGCAGCCAAGAGGGACAGCCTGTCGACGAGCAGTACTTC. Translation: CASSQEGQPVDEQYF.

The rearrangement uses TRBV20-1 and TRBJ2-3; no definite D call. V dropped 2 bases and J dropped 9 bases, with 9 bases sitting between them. Germline V gene lookup returns CDR1 DFQATT and CDR2 SNEGSKA (reference sequence). The CDR3 contains 11 residues. CDR3 nucleotides: TGCAGTGCTAGAAGGTCGGCCACGCAGTATTTT. Protein sequence: CSARRSATQYF.

This clonotype was counted once. J is TRBJ2-5 and V is TRBV2; TRBD2 is a possible D gene (5 bases). Germline lookup yields CDR1 SNHLY and CDR2 FYNNEI. The CDR3 length is 12 residues. V was clipped by 1 base and J by 10 bases, with 10 bases between them. CDR3 protein: CASSEEGGRQYF. Here the CDR3 DNA reads TGTGCCAGCAGTGAAGAAGGAGGACGCCAGTACTTC.

V is TRBV3-1 and J is TRBJ2-7; D is undetermined. The CDR3 covers 15 residues. CDR1 is LGHDT, CDR2 YNNKEL, per germline (reference sequence). Trimming removed 1 base at V and 0 bases at J, with 10 bases between. The CDR3 protein is CASSQGFSVSYEQYF. CDR3 DNA sequence: TGTGCCAGCAGCCAAGGATTCAGCGTCTCCTACGAGCAGTACTTC.

The J gene is TRBJ1-3, the V gene TRBV30; 8 nucleotides line up with TRBD1. The germline CDR1 and CDR2 sequences are GTSNPN and SVGIG (reference sequence). V trimming: 1 base; J trimming: 8 bases; junction bases outside the gene matches: 10. This CDR3 has 15 residues. In nucleotides, the CDR3 is TGTGCCTGGAGTGCGGCAGGGGGCGCTAGGGACACCATATATTTT. Encoded protein: CAWSAAGGARDTIYF. Using reference TRBV30 and TRBJ1-3 for the parts outside the CDR3, the full variable domain is SQTIHQWPATLVQPVGSPLSLECTVEGTSNPNLYWYRQAAGRGLQLLFYSVGIGQISSEVPQNLSASRPQDRQFILSSKKLLLSDSGFYLCAWSAAGGARDTIYFGEGSWLTVV.

This clonotype was observed once. J is TRBJ2-7 and V is TRBV29-1; tentatively, D is TRBD1 or TRBD2 (5 bases each). Trimming left V 4 bases short and J 2 bases short, with 9 bases between. CDR3 length: 12 amino acids. Germline V gives CDR1 SQVTM, CDR2 ANQGSEA. CDR3 sequence (DNA): TGCAGCGTTGCCGGGACCCCCTACGAGCAGTACTTC. Residues: CSVAGTPYEQYF.

The chain has TRBV3-1 and TRBJ2-7, with D tentatively TRBD2 (5 bases). Trimming took 1 base from V and 1 from J, leaving 5 bases between them. Germline lookup yields CDR1 LGHDT and CDR2 YNNKEL (reference sequence). This CDR3 region has 13 residues. The CDR3 region is CASSQGTSYEQYV. DNA of the CDR3: TGTGCCAGCAGCCAAGGGACTTCCTACGAGCAGTACGTC.

CDR3 region: CASSVEGSNEQYV. CDR3 in DNA: TGTGCCAGCAGCGTAGAGGGTAGTAACGAGCAGTACGTC. The rearrangement links TRBV9 to TRBJ2-7; D remains unclear. The V and J ends lost 0 bases and 5 bases respectively, with 9 bases between them. The germline CDR1 and CDR2 sequences are SGDLS and YYNGEE. The CDR3 length is 13 residues.

The CDR3 nucleotides are TGTGCCTGGAAGGGACTAGCGGACACAGATACGCAGTATTTT. It yields the protein CAWKGLADTDTQYF. V and J are TRBV30 and TRBJ2-3; 11 bases map to TRBD2. The CDR3 spans 14 residues. V dropped 4 bases and J dropped 2; count of bases not matched to a gene: 2. CDR1 is GTSNPN, CDR2 SVGIG, per germline (reference sequence).

The chain carries TRBV20-1 and TRBJ2-3; TRBD2 agrees at 8 bases. With 0 bases clipped from V and 2 bases from J, the junction kept 4 bases outside the gene matches. Germline V gene sequence: CDR1 DFQATT, CDR2 SNEGSKA (reference sequence). The CDR3 contains 15 residues. CDR3 residues: CSARDPSGYTDTQYF. CDR3 nucleotide sequence: TGCAGTGCTAGAGATCCTAGCGGGTACACAGATACGCAGTATTTT.

The chain combines TRBV9 with TRBJ2-5, with TRBD2 matching over 11 bases. Germline CDR1 reads SGDLS; CDR2 reads YYNGEE. This CDR3 is built from 20 residues. With V trimmed by 3 bases and J by 2 bases, 18 bases remained unmatched. CDR3 DNA sequence: TGTGCCAGCAGCGGGCTACAGGCTGGCGGGGGACTAGCGGATCAAGAGACCCAGTACTTC. It yields the protein CASSGLQAGGGLADQETQYF.

This chain connects TRBV20-1 to TRBJ2-1; TRBD2 agrees at 12 bases. This CDR3 has 13 residues. CDR1 is DFQATT and CDR2 is SNEGSKA in the germline V gene (reference sequence). Trimming removed 6 bases from V and 15 bases from J; junction bases left unmatched: 12. In DNA, the CDR3 is TGCAGTGCCAGCCCGACTAGCGGGGGCCAGGGGTTCTTC. It encodes CSASPTSGGQGFF.

This clonotype was recorded once. The chain is built from TRBV12-3 or TRBV12-4 and TRBJ1-2; unclear D gene. This CDR3 has 12 amino acids. V lost 6 bases, J lost 3 bases, and 8 bases lay in between. The chain's CDR3 is CASSSGHYGYTF. The CDR3 DNA reads as TGTGCCAGCAGCTCCGGACACTATGGCTACACCTTC.

CDR3 amino acids: CSAAGPFEGNIQYF. As DNA, the CDR3 is TGCAGTGCGGCCGGGCCCTTCGAGGGGAACATTCAGTACTTC. J is TRBJ2-4 and V is TRBV20-1; perhaps D is TRBD1 or TRBD2 (5 bases each). V was pared by 6 bases and J by 7 bases, with 19 bases between. The germline V gene encodes CDR1 DFQATT and CDR2 SNEGSKA (reference sequence). This CDR3 is 14 amino acids long.

The chain links TRBV30 to TRBJ2-3; D gene ambiguous. V shed 5 bases and J shed 10 bases, with 19 bases lying between them. Per germline, CDR1 GTSNPN and CDR2 SVGIG (reference sequence). The length of the CDR3 is 13 residues. CDR3 coding DNA: TGTGCCTGGGGGTCCTTATCCGGTCTGCCGCAGTATTTT. As protein: CAWGSLSGLPQYF.

The chain employs TRBV12-3 or TRBV12-4 and TRBJ1-3; 7 nucleotides match TRBD1. Unmatched junction bases numbered 14, after V lost 4 bases and J lost 8 bases. The CDR3 consists of 16 residues. CDR3 region: CASSSYPGQEEDTIYF. CDR3 nucleotide sequence: TGTGCCAGCAGTTCCTACCCCGGACAGGAAGAGGACACCATATATTTT.

In its sample, this clonotype was seen once. The rearrangement links TRBV3-1 to TRBJ1-1, with 8 nucleotides matching TRBD1. After removal of 3 bases from V and 4 bases from J, the junction contained 7 bases not matched to a gene. The germline gives CDR1 LGHDT, CDR2 YNNKEL (reference sequence). This CDR3 region has 15 residues. CDR3 residues: CASSHPLGQATEAFF. The DNA for the CDR3 is TGTGCCAGCAGCCACCCTCTGGGACAGGCCACTGAAGCTTTCTTT.

This clonotype was detected only once. This rearrangement joins TRBV20-1 to TRBJ2-5; D tentatively reads TRBD1 or TRBD2 (5 bases each). CDR3 size: 14 residues. Deletions cut 3 bases from V and 2 bases from J, with 13 bases between. CDR1 and CDR2 (germline): DFQATT, SNEGSKA (reference sequence). The DNA of the CDR3 is TGCAGTGCTAGGACCGGGACCGCTCAAGAGACCCAGTACTTC. It specifies CSARTGTAQETQYF.

V and J are TRBV20-1 and TRBJ2-3; D gene ambiguous. The CDR3 totals 10 residues. V lost 4 bases and J lost 6, with 5 bases in between. From germline, CDR1 is DFQATT and CDR2 SNEGSKA (reference sequence). CDR3: CSAIMDTQYF. CDR3 nucleotide sequence: TGCAGTGCTATTATGGATACGCAGTATTTT.

CDR3 DNA sequence: TGCAGCGTTGAAGATCCGAAAGGGGACACTCCCTATGGCTACACCTTC. It yields the protein CSVEDPKGDTPYGYTF. This chain connects TRBV29-1 to TRBJ1-2; D perhaps matches TRBD1 (6 bases). Per germline, CDR1 SQVTM and CDR2 ANQGSEA. V dropped 0 bases and J dropped 4 bases, with 18 bases sitting between them. This CDR3 is 16 amino acids long.

The V gene is TRBV3-1, the J gene TRBJ2-1; D gene ambiguous. Trimming took off 2 bases at V and 3 bases at J, with 5 bases between the two ends. Germline CDR1 is LGHDT and CDR2 is YNNKEL (reference sequence). There are 13 residues in the CDR3. The CDR3 spells CASSQSYYNEQFF. The DNA for the CDR3 is TGTGCCAGCAGCCAAAGCTACTACAATGAGCAGTTCTTC.

The chain carries TRBV15 and TRBJ2-4; no firm D call. CDR3 size: 13 residues. CDR1 is LNHNV, CDR2 YYDKDF, per germline (reference sequence). Trimming left V 5 bases short and J 4 bases short, with 9 bases between. The CDR3 nucleotides read TGTGCCACCAGCGGTGGACCTAAAAACATTCAGTACTTC. Its translation: CATSGGPKNIQYF.